This T cell receptor (beta chain) was sequenced for a study of T-cell memory formation after mild COVID-19. General study findings and limits: Pre-infection memory held some responding clones, suggesting pre-existing cross-reactive T cells responded. Second-wave clones reaching peak frequency on day 37 lacked confirmed SARS-CoV-2 specificity. Clones that contracted from day 15 to 85 were balanced CD4/CD8, while later expanders leaned CD4+. CD8+ contracting clones occupied EMRA, while CD4+ ones occupied mainly CM and EM.

TCRdb analysed the 5' RACE reads with MiXCR anew, one entry per CDR3 protein. Of about half a million distinct CDR3 sequences listed, 18% are singletons. As regards this clonotype: Its antigen is unidentified.

CDR1 and CDR2 from the germline V gene are DFQATT and SNEGSKA (reference sequence). The CDR3 is 15 residues long. V lost 5 bases to trimming and J lost 5 bases, with 19 bases between them. J is TRBJ2-1 and V is TRBV20-1; TRBD1 is a possible D gene (5 bases). This receptor was identified in an adult woman who had mild COVID-19 (a few samples of this study predate the infection). Cell type and time point are not known. Sequencing input: PBMCs or a T cell subset sorted from them (not recorded which). The DNA of the CDR3 is TGCAGTGCTCGAGGTAGGGGCAGGAGAAACAATGAGCAGTTCTTC. It specifies CSARGRGRRNNEQFF.